This T cell receptor beta chain came from a study of shared clonotypes between healthy human individuals. On the study more broadly: The study enrolled two women and three men aged 18 to 49. Every donor yielded three CD4 naive, three CD4 memory, two CD8 naive and one CD8 memory plate.

About this clone: Its antigen is still unknown.

This CDR3 region has 13 residues. Per the germline V gene, CDR1 is SGDLS and CDR2 is YYNGEE. V was cut by 3 bases and J by 5 bases, with 12 bases left in between. Naive CD8 cells lacked CD45RO and underwent positive selection for CCR7, leaving out terminally differentiated effector memory CD45RA+ cells. At the deep level, the assay was run. The method was immunoSEQ multiplex PCR; TCRdb's version includes in-frame clones alone and lacks a portion of them. This sample has about 1,800,000 clones, with roughly 94% found just once. Study findings and constraints: Against clonotypes common to all four donors, non-shared ones had lower generation probabilities.

The chain uses TRBV9 and TRBJ2-7; possibly TRBD1 for D (5 bases). This TCR derives from a man aged 18 to 29 in good health. Sequencing was carried out using naive CD8+ T cells sorted from blood. The CDR3 protein is CASSAYQGDEQYF. For the CDR3, the DNA is TGTGCCAGCAGCGCCTATCAGGGCGACGAGCAGTACTTC.